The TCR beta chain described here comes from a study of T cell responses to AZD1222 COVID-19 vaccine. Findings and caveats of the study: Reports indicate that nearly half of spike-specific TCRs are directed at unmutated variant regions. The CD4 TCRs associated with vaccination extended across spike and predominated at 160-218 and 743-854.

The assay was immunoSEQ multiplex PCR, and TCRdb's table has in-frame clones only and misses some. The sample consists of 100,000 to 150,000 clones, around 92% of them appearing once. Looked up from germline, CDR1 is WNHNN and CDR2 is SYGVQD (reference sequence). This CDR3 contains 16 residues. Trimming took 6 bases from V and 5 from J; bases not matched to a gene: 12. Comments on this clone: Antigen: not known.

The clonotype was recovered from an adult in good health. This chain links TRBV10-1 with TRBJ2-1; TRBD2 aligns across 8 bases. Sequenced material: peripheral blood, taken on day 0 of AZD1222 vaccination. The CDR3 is CASRALSGRGDNEQFF. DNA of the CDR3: TGCGCCAGCAGGGCCCTGAGCGGGAGAGGCGACAATGAGCAGTTCTTC.